This TCR beta chain was sequenced for a study of naive CD8 T cells in extremely preterm neonates. Whole-study findings and limits: Shared CDR3 nucleotide sequences: preterm roughly 2.7%, term around 0.4%, children more than 0.025%, adults approximately 0.01%. Preterm CDR3s were shorter than older groups', with fewer N additions and less trimming.

The method was immunoSEQ multiplex PCR; TCRdb's version includes in-frame clones alone and lacks a portion of them. The top ten clones hold approximately 0.75% of a sample with 4,200 or so clones, 97% of them seen once. Healthy children aged roughly 15-56 months having elective surgery, and healthy nonsmoking adults, gave blood. In the case of this clone: Its antigen is currently unknown.

The CDR3 loop spans 14 amino acids. V gave up 6 bases and J gave up 5 bases; unmatched junction bases: 8. From germline, CDR1 is SEHNR and CDR2 FQNEAQ (reference sequence). The chain uses TRBV7-9 and TRBJ2-5; TRBD2 aligns across 8 bases. The material sequenced was naive CD8+ T cells from blood. This TCR came from a human donor in good health. CDR3 nucleotide sequence: TGTGCCAGCAGACCCCCCCGGGGGGGGGAGACCCAGTACTTC. The encoded protein is CASRPPRGGETQYF.